This entry lists 20 T cell receptor beta chains sequenced from one sample in a study of prognosis after radiotherapy for stage I lung cancer (dated by TCRdb to about 2021). The sequencer was an Illumina HiSeq 3000. Two rounds of multiplex PCR on genomic DNA were used to amplify the TCR beta CDR3 region. The first PCR round used primers specific to each TRBV and TRBJ gene, and the primer sequences were filed in Chinese patent CN105087789A. Using fastp at Q25 and MiXCR, TCRdb reprocessed the public reads and kept productive beta chains. Each entry merges the rows of one CDR3 protein and shows their most common DNA and genes. The sample profile shows roughly 30,000 distinct CDR3 sequences; around 41% of them were found once. The ten largest clones take up roughly 35% of the sample. The sample consisted of PBMCs, taken before or after stereotactic body radiation therapy (not recorded which). All receptors derive from a donor aged 50 or older with non-small cell lung cancer.

This clonotype was counted at least ten times. The chain uses TRBV2 and TRBJ2-7, with 9 bases lining up with TRBD1. Germline trimming cut 10 bases from V and 7 bases from J; bases unmatched to any gene: 8. CDR3 size: 12 residues. Germline V CDR1 and CDR2: SNHLY, FYNNEI. CDR3 sequence (DNA): TGTGCCATCGGGACAGGGCCTTTTGAGCAGTACTTC. This translates into CAIGTGPFEQYF.

This clonotype was observed many times. The V call is TRBV29-1, the J call TRBJ2-7; 9 nucleotides agree with TRBD1. The CDR3 spans 15 residues. Looked up from germline, CDR1 is SQVTM and CDR2 is ANQGSEA. V trimming: 5 bases; J trimming: 0 bases; junction bases outside the gene matches: 8. The CDR3 DNA reads TGCAGCGTTCAAGGGGGACAGGGAAGCTCCTACGAGCAGTACTTC. Translated, it gives CSVQGGQGSSYEQYF.

This clonotype was detected many times. V is TRBV7-3 and J is TRBJ2-5; D might be TRBD2 (6 bases). V was clipped by 3 bases and J by 5 bases, with 16 bases between them. Germline lookup yields CDR1 SGHTA and CDR2 FQGTGA. CDR3 size: 15 residues. CDR3 amino acids: CASSFFSGSEETQYF. The DNA of the CDR3 is TGTGCCAGCAGCTTTTTCTCCGGGAGCGAGGAGACCCAGTACTTC.

The table lists this clonotype with many counts. The DNA of the CDR3 is TGTGCCAGTAGTATTATTCAGGTTAACTATGGCTACACCTTC. Its protein is CASSIIQVNYGYTF. The chain is built from TRBV19 and TRBJ1-2; no reliable D call. Germline values: CDR1 LNHDA, CDR2 SQIVND (reference sequence). Trimming removed 3 bases at V and 1 base at J, with 9 bases between. This CDR3 has 14 amino acids.

V is TRBV11-3 and J is TRBJ1-1, with a weak D call TRBD1 (5 bases). The length of the CDR3 is 13 residues. Trimming shortened V by 2 bases and J by 7 bases, and 11 bases separated the two germline ends. Germline CDR1 reads SGHNT; CDR2 reads YENEEA. The CDR3 DNA reads as TGTGCCAGCAGCTTAAGGGGTAAGGGTGAAGCTTTCTTT. This encodes CASSLRGKGEAFF. Looking up the rest from reference TRBV11-3 and TRBJ1-1 gives the full variable domain: EAGVVQSPRYKIIEKKQPVAFWCNPISGHNTLYWYLQNLGQGPELLIRYENEEAVDDSQLPKDRFSAERLKGVDSTLKIQPAELGDSAVYLCASSLRGKGEAFFGQGTRLTVV.

As concerns this clonotype: Germline and junction disagree at one end, which may indicate a read error. The chain couples TRBV6-9 to TRBJ1-4; possibly TRBD1 for D (6 bases). The CDR3 has 15 residues. The V gene's germline CDR1 is MNHGY and CDR2 SVAAGI. The CDR3 is CPSSYSGAPGEKLFF. DNA of the CDR3: TGTCCCAGCAGTTACTCAGGGGCTCCGGGTGAAAAACTGTTTTTT.

This clonotype is labeled as medium-sized (0.01 to 0.1%). The chain combines TRBV5-1 with TRBJ2-7; D call uncertain. The CDR3 is 15 residues long. CDR1 and CDR2 (germline): SGHRS, YFSETQ. The V end lost 0 bases, the J end lost 0 bases, and 10 bases lay between the germline ends. CDR3 region: CASSLEHPLSYEQYF. In nucleotides, the CDR3 is TGCGCCAGCAGCTTGGAGCACCCCCTCTCCTACGAGCAGTACTTC. Full variable domain (rest looked up from reference TRBV5-1 and TRBJ2-7): KAGVTQTPRYLIKTRGQQVTLSCSPISGHRSVSWYQQTPGQGLQFLFEYFSETQRNKGNFPGRFSGRQFSNSRSEMNVSTLELGDSALYLCASSLEHPLSYEQYFGPGTRLTVT.

This clonotype has a count of ten or more. The chain employs TRBV7-9 and TRBJ1-2; D is perhaps TRBD1 (5 bases). This CDR3 has 12 residues. The ends were cut back, 4 bases at V and 3 bases at J, with 6 bases in the middle. Per the germline V gene, CDR1 is SEHNR and CDR2 is FQNEAQ (reference sequence). This chain's CDR3 is CASSSGDYGYTF. In nucleotides, the CDR3 is TGTGCCAGCAGCTCGGGGGACTATGGCTACACCTTC.

This clonotype was detected ten times or more. The V and J genes are TRBV18 and TRBJ2-5; tentative D call: TRBD2 (6 bases). From germline, CDR1 is KGHSH and CDR2 LQKENI. V lost 6 bases to trimming and J lost 4 bases, with 15 bases between them. CDR3 length equals 14 residues. CDR3 DNA sequence: TGTGCCAGCTCCACCGGGTACGGGGGAGAGACCCAGTACTTC. The encoded protein is CASSTGYGGETQYF.

In regard to this clonotype: This likely came from a read error, as a far larger clone is one base away. The chain is built from TRBV7-9 and TRBJ2-5; 9 bases map to TRBD2. The length of the CDR3 is 14 residues. Looked up from germline, CDR1 is SEHNR and CDR2 is FQNEAQ (reference sequence). As DNA, the CDR3 is TGTGCCAGCAGCTTGCTAGCGGGGCAAGATACCCAGTACTTC. This gives the protein CASSLLAGQDTQYF.

With regard to this clonotype: This may stem from a read error, because a much larger clone lies one nucleotide away. This chain links TRBV5-6 with TRBJ2-2; the D gene is possibly TRBD1 (6 bases). Germline-derived CDR1 and CDR2 are SGHDT and YYEEEE. The V and J ends lost 4 bases and 0 bases respectively, with 13 bases between them. The CDR3 sequence is 16 residues long. CDR3 protein: CASSPLWTANTGELFF. DNA of the CDR3: TGTGCCAGCAGCCCGCTCTGGACAGCGAACACCGGGGAGCTGTTTTTT.

This clonotype was recorded many times. The chain joins TRBV19 to TRBJ1-5; no clear D. This CDR3 is built from 14 residues. V gave up 5 bases and J gave up 4 bases, with 12 bases separating them. Looked up from germline, CDR1 is LNHDA and CDR2 is SQIVND (reference sequence). CDR3 in DNA: TGTGCCAGTAGTCGTTTGGTGGATAATCAGCCCCAGCATTTT. Translated: CASSRLVDNQPQHF.

This clonotype was seen ten or more times. CDR3 in amino acids: CASRTDYNSPLHF. The CDR3 DNA is TGTGCCAGCAGAACAGACTATAATTCACCCCTCCACTTT. The V and J genes are TRBV2 and TRBJ1-6, with D hard to call. Trimming took off 6 bases at V and 3 bases at J, with 6 bases between the two ends. CDR3 length: 13 residues. The germline V gene encodes CDR1 SNHLY and CDR2 FYNNEI.

By proportion, this clonotype is medium-sized. This chain links TRBV20-1 with TRBJ1-5; 8 bases are a match to TRBD1. Germline CDR1 reads DFQATT; CDR2 reads SNEGSKA (reference sequence). V trimming: 1 base; J trimming: 4 bases; junction bases outside the gene matches: 6. The CDR3 is made up of 15 amino acids. The CDR3 sequence is CSARAGTGGNQPQHF. The CDR3 coding sequence is TGCAGTGCTAGAGCCGGGACAGGCGGAAATCAGCCCCAGCATTTT.

CDR3 in amino acids: CASAKRERYEQFF. For the CDR3, the DNA is TGTGCCAGCGCGAAGCGGGAGCGGTATGAGCAGTTCTTC. The chain couples TRBV5-6 to TRBJ2-1, with 8 bases fitting TRBD2. The CDR3 is made up of 13 amino acids. J gave up 8 bases and V 7 bases, and 8 bases lay outside the gene matches. Germline V lookup: CDR1 SGHDT, CDR2 YYEEEE.

This chain's CDR3 is CASSLTTGGKTGELFF. The CDR3 DNA is TGCGCCAGCAGCTTGACCACAGGGGGGAAAACCGGGGAGCTGTTTTTT. The rearrangement joins TRBV5-1 to TRBJ2-2, with 8 bases identical to TRBD1. The CDR3 has 16 amino acids. Germline CDR1 reads SGHRS; CDR2 reads YFSETQ. V gave up 1 base and J gave up 5 bases; unmatched junction bases: 7. Full variable domain (outside the CDR3, taken from reference TRBV5-1 and TRBJ2-2): KAGVTQTPRYLIKTRGQQVTLSCSPISGHRSVSWYQQTPGQGLQFLFEYFSETQRNKGNFPGRFSGRQFSNSRSEMNVSTLELGDSALYLCASSLTTGGKTGELFFGEGSRLTVL.

There are many counts of this clonotype. The chain links TRBV7-3 to TRBJ2-1, with D uncertain. Trimming removed 0 bases at V and 6 bases at J, with 6 bases between. In germline, CDR1 is SGHTA, CDR2 FQGTGA. The CDR3 length is 13 residues. The DNA for the CDR3 is TGTGCCAGCAGCTTAACGATGAGCAATGAGCAGTTCTTC. Its translation is CASSLTMSNEQFF.

The chain has TRBV12-3 or TRBV12-4 and TRBJ1-5; no reliable D call. V gave up 5 bases and J gave up 7 bases, with 9 bases separating them. CDR3 length equals 12 residues. The CDR3 DNA sequence: TGTGCCAGCAGTGCGACGGGGCAGCCCCAGCATTTT. Translation: CASSATGQPQHF.

This clonotype was seen repeatedly, ten times or more. V and J are TRBV9 and TRBJ2-2; D call uncertain. This CDR3 has 15 residues. Trimming cost V 0 bases and J 2 bases, with 8 bases left between them. Per germline, CDR1 SGDLS and CDR2 YYNGEE. The CDR3 protein is CASSVDGSNTGELFF. Here the CDR3 DNA reads TGTGCCAGCAGCGTAGACGGGTCTAACACCGGGGAGCTGTTTTTT.

This clonotype was detected ten times or more. The rearrangement links TRBV7-2 to TRBJ2-1; tentatively, D is TRBD1 (5 bases). V was trimmed by 5 bases and J by 1 base, leaving 12 bases between them. Germline CDR1 reads SGHTA; CDR2 reads FQGNSA. CDR3 length: 15 residues. The CDR3 DNA reads as TGTGCCAGCAGCACCGCCTCAGGGTCCTACAATGAGCAGTTCTTC. Translating gives CASSTASGSYNEQFF.